This T cell receptor (beta chain) was obtained from a study of cytomegalovirus exposure and HLA in healthy donors. V lost 9 bases and J lost 2, with 11 bases in between. CDR3 length equals 12 residues. CDR1 is MDHEN, CDR2 SYDVKM, per germline. PCR involved 60 Vbeta and 13 Jbeta primers. Sequencing used immunoSEQ multiplex PCR; TCRdb keeps in-frame clones, though not all of them. There are some 170,000 clones in the sample; roughly 79% occur only once, and less than 8% lies in the top ten. The TCR sequence derives from a man aged 35 to 55 in good health and CMV-seropositive. The chain is built from TRBV28 and TRBJ2-7; D possibly corresponds to TRBD1 (6 bases). Input material: PBMCs. CDR3 in DNA: TGTGCCAGTACGGACAGACCCTACGAGCAGTACTTC. Its translation: CASTDRPYEQYF.